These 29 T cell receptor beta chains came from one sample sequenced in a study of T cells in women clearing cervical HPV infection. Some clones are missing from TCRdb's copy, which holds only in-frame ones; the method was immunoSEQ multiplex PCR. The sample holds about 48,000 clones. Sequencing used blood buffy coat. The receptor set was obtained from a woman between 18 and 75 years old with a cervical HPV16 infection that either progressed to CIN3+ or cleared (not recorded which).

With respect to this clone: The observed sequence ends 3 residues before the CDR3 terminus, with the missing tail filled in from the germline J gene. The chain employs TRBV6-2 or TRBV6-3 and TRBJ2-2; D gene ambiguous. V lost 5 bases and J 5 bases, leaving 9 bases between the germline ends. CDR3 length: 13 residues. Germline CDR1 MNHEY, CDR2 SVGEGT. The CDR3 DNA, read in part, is TGTGCCAGCAGTCAAGGGCGTACCGGGGAG. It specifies CASSQGRTGE. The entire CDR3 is CASSQGRTGELFF.

The sequenced CDR3 bases are TGTGCCAGCAGCCTACGACAGGTTAACTATGGC. It is translated as CASSLRQVNYG. The full CDR3 protein is CASSLRQVNYGYTF. The rearrangement joins TRBV12-3 or TRBV12-4 to TRBJ1-2, with D perhaps TRBD1 (6 bases). The CDR3 is cut off 3 residues early in the read; its end comes from the germline J gene. Trimming shortened V by 6 bases and J by 1 base, and 12 bases separated the two germline ends. The CDR3 is 14 residues long.

The CDR3 protein is CSAGSSGSYEQYF. CDR3 bases read: TGCAGTGCTGGAAGCAGCGGCTCCTACGAG. V and J are TRBV20-1 and TRBJ2-7; TRBD2 might be the D (5 bases). The CDR3 extends 3 residues past the end of the read, so its final part is completed from the germline J gene. The germline V gene has CDR1 DFQATT and CDR2 SNEGSKA (reference sequence). CDR3 length: 13 residues. V was clipped by 5 bases and J by 0 bases, with 11 bases between them.

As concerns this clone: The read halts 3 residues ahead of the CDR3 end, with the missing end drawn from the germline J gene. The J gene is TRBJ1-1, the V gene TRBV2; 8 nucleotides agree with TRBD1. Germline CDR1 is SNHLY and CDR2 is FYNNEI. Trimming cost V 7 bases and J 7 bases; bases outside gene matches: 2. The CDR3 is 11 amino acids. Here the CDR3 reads CASNDRGEAFF. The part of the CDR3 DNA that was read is TGTGCCAGCAATGACAGGGGTGAA.

The CDR3 here is CASSLVLAGAYNEQFF. The part of the CDR3 DNA that was read is TGTGCCAGCAGCTTAGTGCTAGCGGGAGCCTACAATGAG. The chain joins TRBV7-7 to TRBJ2-1; TRBD2 agrees at 10 bases. The CDR3 is cut off 3 residues early in the read; its end comes from the germline J gene. Germline lookup yields CDR1 SSHAT and CDR2 FNYEAQ (reference sequence). The V segment lost 1 base and the J segment 2 bases; nucleotides outside the gene matches: 2. The CDR3 is 16 amino acids. Full variable domain (rest looked up from reference TRBV7-7 and TRBJ2-1): GAGVSQSPRYKVTKRGQDVTLRCDPISSHATLYWYQQALGQGPEFLTYFNYEAQPDKSGLPSDRFSAERPEGSISTLTIQRTEQRDSAMYRCASSLVLAGAYNEQFFGPGTRLTVL.

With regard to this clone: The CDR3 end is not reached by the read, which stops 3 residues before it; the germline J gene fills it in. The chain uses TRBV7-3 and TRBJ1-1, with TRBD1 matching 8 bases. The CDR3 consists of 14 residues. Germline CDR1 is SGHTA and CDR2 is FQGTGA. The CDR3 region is CASSQGQGSSQAFF. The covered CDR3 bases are TGTGCCAGCAGCCAAGGACAGGGATCGTCTCAA.

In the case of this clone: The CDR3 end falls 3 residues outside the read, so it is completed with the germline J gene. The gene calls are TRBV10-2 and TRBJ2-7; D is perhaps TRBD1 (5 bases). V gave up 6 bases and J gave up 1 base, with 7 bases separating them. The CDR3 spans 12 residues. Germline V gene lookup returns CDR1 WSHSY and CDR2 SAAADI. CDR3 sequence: CASRDSSYEQYF. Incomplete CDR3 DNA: TGCGCCAGCAGAGACAGTTCCTACGAG.

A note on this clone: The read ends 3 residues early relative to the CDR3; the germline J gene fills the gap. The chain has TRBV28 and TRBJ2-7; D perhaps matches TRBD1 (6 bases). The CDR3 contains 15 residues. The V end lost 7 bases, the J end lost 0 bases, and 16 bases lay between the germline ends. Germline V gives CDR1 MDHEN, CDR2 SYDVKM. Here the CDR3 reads CASTPGAGDSYEQYF. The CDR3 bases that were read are TGTGCCAGCACTCCAGGGGCAGGGGACTCCTACGAG.

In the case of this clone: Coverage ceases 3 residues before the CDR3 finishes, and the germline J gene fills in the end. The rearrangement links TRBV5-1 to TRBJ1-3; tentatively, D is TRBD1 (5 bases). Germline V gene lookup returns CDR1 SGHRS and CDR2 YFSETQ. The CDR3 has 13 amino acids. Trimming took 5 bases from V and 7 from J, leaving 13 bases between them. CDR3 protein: CASSGARSNTIYF. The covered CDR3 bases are TGCGCCAGCAGTGGGGCAAGGAGTAACACC.

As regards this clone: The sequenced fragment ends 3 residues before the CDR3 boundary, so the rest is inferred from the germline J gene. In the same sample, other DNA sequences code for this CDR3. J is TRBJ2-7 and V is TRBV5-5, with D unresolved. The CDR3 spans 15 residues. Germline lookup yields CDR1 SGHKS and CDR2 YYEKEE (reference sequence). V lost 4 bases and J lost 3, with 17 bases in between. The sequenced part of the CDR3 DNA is TGTGCCAGCAGCCCGCGGTTCGGTACCAACTACGAG. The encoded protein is CASSPRFGTNYE. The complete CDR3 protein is CASSPRFGTNYEQYF. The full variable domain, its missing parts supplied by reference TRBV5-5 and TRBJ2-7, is DAGVTQSPTHLIKTRGQQVTLRCSPISGHKSVSWYQQVLGQGPQFIFQYYEKEERGRGNFPDRFSARQFPNYSSELNVNALLLGDSALYLCASSPRFGTNYEQYFGPGTRLTVT.

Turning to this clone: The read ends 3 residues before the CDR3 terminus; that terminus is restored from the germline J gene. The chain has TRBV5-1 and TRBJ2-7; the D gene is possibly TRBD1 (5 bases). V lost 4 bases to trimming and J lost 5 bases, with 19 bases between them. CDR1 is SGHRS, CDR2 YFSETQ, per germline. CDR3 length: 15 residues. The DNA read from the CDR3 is TGCGCCAGCAGCATGTCCAGGGCCCTAAGCGACGAG. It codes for CASSMSRALSDE. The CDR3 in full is CASSMSRALSDEQYF.

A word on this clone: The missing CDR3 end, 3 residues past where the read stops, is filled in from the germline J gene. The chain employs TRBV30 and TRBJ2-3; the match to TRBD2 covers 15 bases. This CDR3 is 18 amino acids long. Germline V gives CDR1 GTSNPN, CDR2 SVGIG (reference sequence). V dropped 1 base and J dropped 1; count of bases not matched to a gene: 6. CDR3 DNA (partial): TGTGCCTGGAGTGGGACTAGCGGGGGGGCGGGAGGCACAGATACG. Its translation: CAWSGTSGGAGGTDT. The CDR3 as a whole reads CAWSGTSGGAGGTDTQYF.

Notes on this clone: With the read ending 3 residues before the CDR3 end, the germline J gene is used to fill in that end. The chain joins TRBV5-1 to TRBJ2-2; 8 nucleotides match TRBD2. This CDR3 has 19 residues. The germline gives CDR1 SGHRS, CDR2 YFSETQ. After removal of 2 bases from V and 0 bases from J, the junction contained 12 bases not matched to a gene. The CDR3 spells CASSFPRGGLATNTGELFF. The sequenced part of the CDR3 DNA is TGCGCCAGCAGCTTTCCACGGGGGGGCCTCGCAACGAACACCGGGGAG.

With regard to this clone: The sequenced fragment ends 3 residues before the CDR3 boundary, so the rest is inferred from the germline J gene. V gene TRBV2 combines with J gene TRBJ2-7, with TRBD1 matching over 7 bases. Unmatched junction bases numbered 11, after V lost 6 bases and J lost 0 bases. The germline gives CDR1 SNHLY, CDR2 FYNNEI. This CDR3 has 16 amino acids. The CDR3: CASRVTGQPFSYEQYF. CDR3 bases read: TGTGCCAGCAGGGTTACGGGACAGCCTTTCTCCTACGAG.

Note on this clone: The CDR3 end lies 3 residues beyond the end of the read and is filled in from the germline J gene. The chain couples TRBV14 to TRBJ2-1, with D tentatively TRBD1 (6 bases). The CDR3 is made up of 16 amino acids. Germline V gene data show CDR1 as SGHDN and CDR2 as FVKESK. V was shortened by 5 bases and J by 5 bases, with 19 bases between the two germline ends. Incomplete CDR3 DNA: TGTGCCAGCAGCTCTCGGACAGCCCACCATCACAATGAG. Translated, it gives CASSSRTAHHHNE. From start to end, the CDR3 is CASSSRTAHHHNEQFF.

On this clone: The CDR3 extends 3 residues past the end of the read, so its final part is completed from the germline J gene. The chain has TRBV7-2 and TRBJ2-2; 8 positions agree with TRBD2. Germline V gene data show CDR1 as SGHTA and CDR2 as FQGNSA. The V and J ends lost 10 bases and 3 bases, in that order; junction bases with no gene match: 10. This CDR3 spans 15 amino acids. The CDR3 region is CATSGTRVDTGELFF. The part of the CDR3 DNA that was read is TGTGCCACCTCCGGGACTAGAGTTGACACCGGGGAG.

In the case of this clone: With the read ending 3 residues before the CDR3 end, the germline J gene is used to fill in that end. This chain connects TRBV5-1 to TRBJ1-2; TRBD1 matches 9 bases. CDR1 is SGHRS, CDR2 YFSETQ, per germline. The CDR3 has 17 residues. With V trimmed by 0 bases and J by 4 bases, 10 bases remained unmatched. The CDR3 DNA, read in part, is TGCGCCAGCAGCTTGGTGCCCGGGACAGGGACAAGCTATGGC. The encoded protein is CASSLVPGTGTSYG. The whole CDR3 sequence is CASSLVPGTGTSYGYTF.

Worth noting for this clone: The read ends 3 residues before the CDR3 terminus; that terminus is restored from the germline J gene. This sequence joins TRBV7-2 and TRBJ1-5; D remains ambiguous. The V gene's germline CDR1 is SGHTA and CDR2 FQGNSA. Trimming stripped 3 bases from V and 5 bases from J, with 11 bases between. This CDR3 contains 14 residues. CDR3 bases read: TGTGCCAGCAGCTTCGGGCCCGGGGATCAGCCC. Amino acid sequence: CASSFGPGDQP. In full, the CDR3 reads CASSFGPGDQPQHF.

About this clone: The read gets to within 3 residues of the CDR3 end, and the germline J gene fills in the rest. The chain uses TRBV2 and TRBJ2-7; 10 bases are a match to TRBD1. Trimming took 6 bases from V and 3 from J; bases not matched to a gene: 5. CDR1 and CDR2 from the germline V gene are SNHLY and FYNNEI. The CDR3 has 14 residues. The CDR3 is CASSLRDRGYEQYF. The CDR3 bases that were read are TGTGCCAGCAGCCTCCGGGACAGGGGCTACGAG.

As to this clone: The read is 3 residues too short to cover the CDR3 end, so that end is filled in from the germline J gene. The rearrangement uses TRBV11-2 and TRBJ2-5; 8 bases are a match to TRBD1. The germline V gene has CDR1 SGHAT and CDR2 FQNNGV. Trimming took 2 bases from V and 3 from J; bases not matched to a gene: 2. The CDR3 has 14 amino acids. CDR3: CASSLSGGKETQYF. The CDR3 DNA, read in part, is TGTGCCAGCAGCTTATCAGGGGGCAAAGAGACC.

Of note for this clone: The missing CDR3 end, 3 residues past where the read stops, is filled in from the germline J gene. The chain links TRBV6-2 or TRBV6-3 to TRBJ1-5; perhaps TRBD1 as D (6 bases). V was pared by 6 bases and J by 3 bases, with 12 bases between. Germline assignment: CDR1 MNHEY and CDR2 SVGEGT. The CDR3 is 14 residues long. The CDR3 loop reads CASSRTGNNQPQHF. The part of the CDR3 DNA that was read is TGTGCCAGCAGCAGAACAGGGAACAATCAGCCC.

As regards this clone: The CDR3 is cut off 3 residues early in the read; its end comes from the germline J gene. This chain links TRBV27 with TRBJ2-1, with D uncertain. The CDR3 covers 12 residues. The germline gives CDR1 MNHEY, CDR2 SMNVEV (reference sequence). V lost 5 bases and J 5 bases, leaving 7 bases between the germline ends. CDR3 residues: CASSMLNNEQFF. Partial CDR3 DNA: TGTGCCAGCAGTATGCTAAACAATGAG.

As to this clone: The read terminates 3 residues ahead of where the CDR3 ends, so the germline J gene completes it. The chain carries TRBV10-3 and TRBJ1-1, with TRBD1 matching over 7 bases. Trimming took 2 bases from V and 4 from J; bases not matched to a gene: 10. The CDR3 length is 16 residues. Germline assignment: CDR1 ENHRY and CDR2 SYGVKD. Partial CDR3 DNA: TGTGCCATCAGTGAGCCCCCGGGACAGCCGACCACTGAA. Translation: CAISEPPGQPTTE. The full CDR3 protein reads CAISEPPGQPTTEAFF.

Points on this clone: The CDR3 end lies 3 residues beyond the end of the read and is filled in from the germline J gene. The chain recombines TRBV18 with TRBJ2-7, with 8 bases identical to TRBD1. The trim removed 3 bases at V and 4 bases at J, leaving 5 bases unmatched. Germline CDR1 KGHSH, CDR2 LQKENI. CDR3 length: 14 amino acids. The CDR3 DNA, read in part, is TGTGCCAGCTCACCCACGGACAGGGCTTACGAG. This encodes CASSPTDRAYE. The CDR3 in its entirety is CASSPTDRAYEQYF.

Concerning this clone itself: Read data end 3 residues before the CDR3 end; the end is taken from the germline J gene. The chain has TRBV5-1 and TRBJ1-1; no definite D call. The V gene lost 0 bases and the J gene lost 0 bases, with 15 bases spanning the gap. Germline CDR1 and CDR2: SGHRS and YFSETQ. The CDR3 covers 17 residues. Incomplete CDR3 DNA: TGCGCCAGCAGCTTGGCCCAAAACAAGGGCATGAACACTGAA. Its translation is CASSLAQNKGMNTE. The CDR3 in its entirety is CASSLAQNKGMNTEAFF.

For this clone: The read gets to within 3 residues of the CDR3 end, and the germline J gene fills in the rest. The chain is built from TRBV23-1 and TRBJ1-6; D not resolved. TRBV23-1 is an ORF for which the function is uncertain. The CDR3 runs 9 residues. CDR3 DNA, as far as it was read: TGCGCCAGCAGTTCGTCC. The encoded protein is CASSSS. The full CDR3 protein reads CASSSSLHF.

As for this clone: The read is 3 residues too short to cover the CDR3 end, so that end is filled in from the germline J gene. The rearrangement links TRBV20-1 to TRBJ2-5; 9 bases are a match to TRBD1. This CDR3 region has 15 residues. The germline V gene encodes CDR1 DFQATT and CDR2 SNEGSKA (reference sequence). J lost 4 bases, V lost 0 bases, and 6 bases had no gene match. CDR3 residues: CSARDSGQGRETQYF. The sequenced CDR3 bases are TGCAGTGCTAGAGATTCGGGACAGGGTCGAGAGACC.

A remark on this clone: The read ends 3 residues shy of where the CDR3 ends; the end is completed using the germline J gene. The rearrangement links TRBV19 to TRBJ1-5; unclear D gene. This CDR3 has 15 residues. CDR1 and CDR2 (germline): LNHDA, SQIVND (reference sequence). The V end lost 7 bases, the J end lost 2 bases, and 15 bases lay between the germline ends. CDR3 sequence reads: CASTTLSLGNQPQHF. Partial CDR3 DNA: TGTGCCAGTACAACGCTCAGTTTGGGCAATCAGCCC.

CDR3 protein: CASSSVPGDTEAFF. The CDR3 DNA, read in part, is TGTGCCAGCAGCTCTGTCCCCGGGGACACTGAA. The chain uses TRBV5-4 and TRBJ1-1, with D unclear. Read data end 3 residues before the CDR3 end; the end is taken from the germline J gene. CDR1 is SGHNT, CDR2 YYREEE, per germline (reference sequence). The CDR3 has 14 residues. The V end lost 3 bases, the J end lost 3 bases, and 12 bases lay between the germline ends.